The 28 T cell receptor beta chains listed next were all sequenced from one sample in a study of blood T cell repertoires in COVID-19. The assay was immunoSEQ multiplex PCR, and TCRdb's table has in-frame clones only and misses some. The sample lists a few hundred thousand clones, less than 90% seen once, with approximately 3% in the top ten. The sequenced material came from PBMCs or T cells enriched from blood (not recorded which). These receptors originate from a woman aged 45 to 65 in a cohort exposed to, infected with or recovered from COVID-19 (not recorded which).

The genes are TRBV6-5 and TRBJ1-6; possibly TRBD1 for D (6 bases). CDR1 is MNHEY, CDR2 SVGAGI, per germline. Trimming pared 7 bases from V and 3 bases from J, leaving 13 bases between. The CDR3 is 15 residues long. Here the CDR3 DNA reads TGTGCCAGCACCCAAAGGGGGTTCTATAATTCACCCCTCCACTTT. Translating gives CASTQRGFYNSPLHF.

V usage is TRBV14 and J usage is TRBJ1-1, with D possibly being TRBD1 (5 bases). Germline V gene sequence: CDR1 SGHDN, CDR2 FVKESK. The CDR3 length is 14 residues. V gave up 4 bases and J gave up 3 bases, with 12 bases separating them. The CDR3: CASSLTDPDTEAFF. The CDR3 nucleotides read TGTGCCAGCAGCCTGACAGACCCGGACACTGAAGCTTTCTTT.

This chain links TRBV7-2 with TRBJ2-1, with 8 nucleotides matching TRBD1. This CDR3 has 14 residues. Trimming cost V 6 bases and J 9 bases; bases outside gene matches: 10. Looked up from germline, CDR1 is SGHTA and CDR2 is FQGNSA. CDR3 in amino acids: CASREWTGLGEQFF. DNA of the CDR3: TGTGCCAGCAGGGAATGGACAGGGTTGGGTGAGCAGTTCTTC.

This rearrangement joins TRBV2 to TRBJ2-7; 9 bases align to TRBD1. CDR3 length: 14 residues. Trimming cost V 11 bases and J 8 bases; bases outside gene matches: 16. The germline V gene encodes CDR1 SNHLY and CDR2 FYNNEI. For the CDR3, the DNA is TGTGCCGCCCGGACAGGGGAAGGGACTAAGCAGCAGTACTTC. Amino acid sequence: CAARTGEGTKQQYF. The variable domain in full, completed from reference TRBV2 and TRBJ2-7, reads EPEVTQTPSHQVTQMGQEVILRCVPISNHLYFYWYRQILGQKVEFLVSFYNNEISEKSEIFDDQFSVERPDGSNFTLKIRSTKLEDSAMYFCAARTGEGTKQQYFGPGTRLTVT.

V usage is TRBV7-9 and J usage is TRBJ1-2, with TRBD1 as a possible D gene (5 bases). V dropped 11 bases and J dropped 3 bases, with 10 bases sitting between them. Germline-derived CDR1 and CDR2 are SEHNR and FQNEAQ (reference sequence). CDR3 length: 11 amino acids. In DNA, the CDR3 is TGTGCCGGGGGGATACACTATGGCTACACCTTC. Protein: CAGGIHYGYTF. Combining the CDR3 with reference TRBV7-9 and TRBJ1-2 gives the whole variable domain DTGVSQNPRHKITKRGQNVTFRCDPISEHNRLYWYRQTLGQGPEFLTYFQNEAQLEKSRLLSDRFSAERPKGSFSTLEIQRTEQGDSAMYLCAGGIHYGYTFGSGTRLTVV.

This clone appeared a single time. The chain carries TRBV5-1 and TRBJ2-7; 8 bases fit TRBD2. Germline assignment: CDR1 SGHRS and CDR2 YFSETQ. There are 13 residues in the CDR3. V gave up 4 bases and J gave up 0 bases; unmatched junction bases: 0. The CDR3 is CASSRGGSYEQYF. The CDR3 bases are TGCGCCAGCAGCCGGGGGGGCTCCTACGAGCAGTACTTC.

This sequence joins TRBV4-1 and TRBJ2-7; D may be TRBD1 (5 bases). Germline assignment: CDR1 MGHRA and CDR2 YSYEKL. The CDR3 runs 14 residues. V shed 5 bases and J shed 5 bases, with 16 bases lying between them. CDR3 bases: TGCGCCAGCAGCACCAGAGAAAGGGGTAACGAGCAGTACTTC. Amino acids: CASSTRERGNEQYF.

This chain connects TRBV11-2 to TRBJ2-7, with 9 bases matching TRBD1. CDR3 length: 15 amino acids. Germline V CDR1 and CDR2: SGHAT, FQNNGV. Germline trimming cut 6 bases from V and 1 base from J; bases unmatched to any gene: 7. In nucleotides, the CDR3 is TGTGCCAGCAGGTCCCGGGACAGGGTGTCCTACGAGCAGTACTTC. It codes for CASRSRDRVSYEQYF.

The chain is built from TRBV7-2 and TRBJ1-2; 7 bases fit TRBD1. V was pared by 4 bases and J by 7 bases, with 6 bases of the junction left unmatched. The CDR3 has 13 residues. The germline gives CDR1 SGHTA, CDR2 FQGNSA. CDR3 in amino acids: CASSSRQGTGYTF. DNA for the CDR3: TGTGCCAGCAGCTCCCGACAGGGTACTGGCTACACCTTC.

This clone was picked up one time. The chain has TRBV11-2 and TRBJ1-2, with D hard to call. The CDR3 consists of 13 residues. The germline CDR1 and CDR2 sequences are SGHAT and FQNNGV. The V end was cut by 1 base, the J end by 7 bases, with 10 bases between. DNA of the CDR3: TGTGCCAGCAGCTTAGGAGGGTGGGGTGGCTACACCTTC. It specifies CASSLGGWGGYTF. Full variable domain (outside the CDR3, taken from reference TRBV11-2 and TRBJ1-2): EAGVAQSPRYKIIEKRQSVAFWCNPISGHATLYWYQQILGQGPKLLIQFQNNGVVDDSQLPKDRFSAERLKGVDSTLKIQPAKLEDSAVYLCASSLGGWGGYTFGSGTRLTVV.

V usage is TRBV9 and J usage is TRBJ1-1; 8 bases fit TRBD1. After removal of 0 bases from V and 4 bases from J, the junction contained 5 bases not matched to a gene. Per germline, CDR1 SGDLS and CDR2 YYNGEE. This CDR3 region has 15 residues. CDR3 sequence (DNA): TGTGCCAGCAGCGTAGGCAGGGGGCCCCCCACTGAAGCTTTCTTT. It translates to CASSVGRGPPTEAFF.

V and J are TRBV6-1 and TRBJ2-7; D gene ambiguous. Trimming removed 2 bases at V and 2 bases at J, with 22 bases between. CDR1 is MNHNS, CDR2 SASEGT, per germline. The CDR3 spans 18 residues. CDR3 sequence: CASSEFVDPKQSPYEQYF. The CDR3 DNA reads as TGTGCCAGCAGTGAATTTGTTGATCCAAAACAGAGTCCCTACGAGCAGTACTTC.

The chain uses TRBV28 and TRBJ1-3; D ambiguous. Germline V gives CDR1 MDHEN, CDR2 SYDVKM. V was clipped by 4 bases and J by 3 bases, with 13 bases between them. This CDR3 spans 15 amino acids. The CDR3 protein is CASSSSGRDGNTIYF. Written as DNA, the CDR3 is TGTGCCAGCAGTTCCTCGGGGAGGGATGGAAACACCATATATTTT.

The chain couples TRBV10-2 to TRBJ2-7; a possible D gene is TRBD2 (7 bases). The CDR3 has 18 amino acids. Trimming stripped 6 bases from V and 2 bases from J, with 26 bases between. The germline gives CDR1 WSHSY, CDR2 SAAADI. As DNA, the CDR3 is TGCGCCAGCAGCGCACTAAGGGCCACGGGGGGCCAAACCTACGAGCAGTACTTC. The encoded protein is CASSALRATGGQTYEQYF.

This rearrangement joins TRBV27 to TRBJ1-1; D gene unclear. This CDR3 is built from 13 residues. The V end was cut by 5 bases, the J end by 8 bases, with 15 bases between. Germline lookup yields CDR1 MNHEY and CDR2 SMNVEV (reference sequence). The CDR3 region is CASSQLRGSEAFF. In DNA form, the CDR3 reads TGTGCCAGCAGTCAGCTGCGGGGATCGGAAGCTTTCTTT.

The CDR3 region has the DNA TGTGCCAGCAGCTTAACGATGGGCCTGGGGGAGCTGTTTTTT. Its translation: CASSLTMGLGELFF. The V call is TRBV7-3, the J call TRBJ2-2; D is unclear. This CDR3 is 14 amino acids long. The V gene lost 0 bases and the J gene lost 8 bases, with 10 bases spanning the gap. Germline V gene lookup returns CDR1 SGHTA and CDR2 FQGTGA.

This rearrangement joins TRBV6-5 to TRBJ1-1; possibly TRBD1 for D (6 bases). V shed 6 bases and J shed 9 bases, with 14 bases lying between them. This CDR3 region has 12 residues. Germline V lookup: CDR1 MNHEY, CDR2 SVGAGI. In DNA, the CDR3 is TGTGCCAGCAGCACTTTGCAGGGGCAAGCTTTCTTT. Translated: CASSTLQGQAFF.

The chain recombines TRBV6-5 with TRBJ2-2; TRBD1 matches at 8 bases. Germline-derived CDR1 and CDR2 are MNHEY and SVGAGI. V lost 6 bases, J lost 4 bases, and 7 bases stayed unmatched. The CDR3 contains 15 residues. The CDR3: CASRIGQGFTGELFF. Written as DNA, the CDR3 is TGTGCCAGCAGAATCGGACAGGGTTTCACCGGGGAGCTGTTTTTT.

This clone was detected a few times. The chain recombines TRBV7-9 with TRBJ1-2; tentatively, D is TRBD1 (5 bases). Germline V CDR1 and CDR2: SEHNR, FQNEAQ (reference sequence). The ends were cut back, 5 bases at V and 4 bases at J, with 17 bases in the middle. The CDR3 consists of 15 residues. The CDR3 sequence: CASSRGGAGLYGYTF. The CDR3 region has the DNA TGTGCCAGCAGCAGAGGAGGGGCCGGTCTCTATGGCTACACCTTC.

The CDR3 loop reads CASSLGQRGGYRETQYF. The DNA for the CDR3 is TGTGCCAGCAGTTTAGGCCAGCGGGGGGGCTATCGAGAGACCCAGTACTTC. This chain joins TRBV28 and TRBJ2-5, with 10 bases lining up with TRBD2. The CDR3 contains 17 residues. Looked up from germline, CDR1 is MDHEN and CDR2 is SYDVKM. V shed 2 bases, J shed 4 bases, and the junction held 10 bases outside the gene matches.

This chain connects TRBV11-3 to TRBJ2-1; TRBD2 aligns across 12 bases. The trim removed 3 bases at V and 13 bases at J, leaving 4 bases unmatched. The CDR3 extends over 13 amino acids. The germline V gene encodes CDR1 SGHNT and CDR2 YENEEA. Here the CDR3 DNA reads TGTGCCAGCAGCTTGGCTAGCGGGGGGGCCCAGTTCTTC. This gives the protein CASSLASGGAQFF.

The genes are TRBV4-3 and TRBJ2-3, with 7 bases matching TRBD1. CDR1 is LGHNA and CDR2 is YSLEER in the germline V gene. CDR3 size: 14 residues. V shed 4 bases and J 0 bases; nucleotides not matched to a gene: 1. CDR3 sequence: CASSPGQSTDTQYF. The CDR3 DNA reads TGCGCCAGCAGCCCGGGACAGAGCACAGATACGCAGTATTTT.

This rearrangement joins TRBV10-2 to TRBJ1-2; weak D call: TRBD1 (6 bases). The CDR3 covers 13 residues. Trimming took off 3 bases at V and 8 bases at J, with 13 bases between the two ends. The germline CDR1 and CDR2 sequences are WSHSY and SAAADI. In nucleotides, the CDR3 is TGCGCCAGCAGTGAAGGCCAGGGGCGCGGCTACACCTTC. Translating gives CASSEGQGRGYTF.

Regarding this clone: This sequence may be a read error, since a much larger clone differs from it by one base. The chain carries TRBV2 and TRBJ1-1; a possible D gene is TRBD1 (5 bases). V lost 4 bases and J 1 base, leaving 7 bases between the germline ends. Germline V gives CDR1 SNHLY, CDR2 FYNNEI. This CDR3 region has 13 residues. The CDR3 DNA reads as TGTGCCAGCAGTGCGGGGGGGAACACTGAAGCTTTCTTT. It yields the protein CASSAGGNTEAFF.

The rearrangement links TRBV27 to TRBJ2-3; the match to TRBD2 covers 14 bases. The CDR3 has 16 amino acids. The J segment lost 1 base and the V segment lost 6 bases, leaving 3 bases of the junction unmatched. Germline CDR1 reads MNHEY; CDR2 reads SMNVEV (reference sequence). The CDR3 here is CASRGTSGGRTDTQYF. CDR3 in DNA: TGTGCCAGCAGGGGGACTAGCGGGGGCCGCACAGATACGCAGTATTTT.

Here the CDR3 reads CASSPGGTLYGYTF. DNA for the CDR3: TGTGCCAGCAGCCCCGGTGGGACTCTGTATGGCTACACCTTC. This chain connects TRBV7-3 to TRBJ1-2, with a tentative D call TRBD1 (5 bases). Trimming removed 5 bases from V and 5 bases from J, with 15 bases in between. CDR3 length: 14 residues. The V gene's germline CDR1 is SGHTA and CDR2 FQGTGA. The full variable domain, its missing parts supplied by reference TRBV7-3 and TRBJ1-2, is GAGVSQTPSNKVTEKGKYVELRCDPISGHTALYWYRQSLGQGPEFLIYFQGTGAADDSGLPNDRFFAVRPEGSVSTLKIQRTERGDSAVYLCASSPGGTLYGYTFGSGTRLTVV.

J is TRBJ1-3 and V is TRBV10-1; no firm D call. The CDR3 contains 13 residues. Deletions cut 3 bases from V and 2 bases from J, with 5 bases between. Germline V lookup: CDR1 WNHNN, CDR2 SYGVQD (reference sequence). This CDR3 reads CASSDRAGNTIYF. The CDR3, as DNA: TGCGCCAGCAGTGACCGGGCTGGAAACACCATATATTTT.

A few counts support this clone. This chain uses TRBV18 with TRBJ2-7; D unclear. The CDR3 has 14 amino acids. V lost 2 bases and J 0 bases, leaving 8 bases between the germline ends. Per germline, CDR1 KGHSH and CDR2 LQKENI. The CDR3 DNA reads as TGTGCCAGCTCACCAGATTACTACTCCTACGAGCAGTACTTC. Amino acids: CASSPDYYSYEQYF.